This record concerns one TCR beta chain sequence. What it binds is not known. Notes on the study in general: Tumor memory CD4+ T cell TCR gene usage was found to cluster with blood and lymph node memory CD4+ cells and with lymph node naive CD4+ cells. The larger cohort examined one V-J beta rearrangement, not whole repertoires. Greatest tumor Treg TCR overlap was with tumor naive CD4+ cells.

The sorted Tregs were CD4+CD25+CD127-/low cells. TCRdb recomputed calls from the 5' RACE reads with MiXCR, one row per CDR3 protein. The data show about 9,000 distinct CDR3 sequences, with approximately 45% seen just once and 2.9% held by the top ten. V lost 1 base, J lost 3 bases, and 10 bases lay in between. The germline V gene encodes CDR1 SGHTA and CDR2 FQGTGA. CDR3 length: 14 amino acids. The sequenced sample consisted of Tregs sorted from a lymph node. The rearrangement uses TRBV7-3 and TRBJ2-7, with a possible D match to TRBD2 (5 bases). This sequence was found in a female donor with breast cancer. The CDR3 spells CASSLIPGNYEQYF. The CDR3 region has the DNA TGTGCCAGCAGCTTAATCCCGGGGAACTACGAGCAGTACTTC.